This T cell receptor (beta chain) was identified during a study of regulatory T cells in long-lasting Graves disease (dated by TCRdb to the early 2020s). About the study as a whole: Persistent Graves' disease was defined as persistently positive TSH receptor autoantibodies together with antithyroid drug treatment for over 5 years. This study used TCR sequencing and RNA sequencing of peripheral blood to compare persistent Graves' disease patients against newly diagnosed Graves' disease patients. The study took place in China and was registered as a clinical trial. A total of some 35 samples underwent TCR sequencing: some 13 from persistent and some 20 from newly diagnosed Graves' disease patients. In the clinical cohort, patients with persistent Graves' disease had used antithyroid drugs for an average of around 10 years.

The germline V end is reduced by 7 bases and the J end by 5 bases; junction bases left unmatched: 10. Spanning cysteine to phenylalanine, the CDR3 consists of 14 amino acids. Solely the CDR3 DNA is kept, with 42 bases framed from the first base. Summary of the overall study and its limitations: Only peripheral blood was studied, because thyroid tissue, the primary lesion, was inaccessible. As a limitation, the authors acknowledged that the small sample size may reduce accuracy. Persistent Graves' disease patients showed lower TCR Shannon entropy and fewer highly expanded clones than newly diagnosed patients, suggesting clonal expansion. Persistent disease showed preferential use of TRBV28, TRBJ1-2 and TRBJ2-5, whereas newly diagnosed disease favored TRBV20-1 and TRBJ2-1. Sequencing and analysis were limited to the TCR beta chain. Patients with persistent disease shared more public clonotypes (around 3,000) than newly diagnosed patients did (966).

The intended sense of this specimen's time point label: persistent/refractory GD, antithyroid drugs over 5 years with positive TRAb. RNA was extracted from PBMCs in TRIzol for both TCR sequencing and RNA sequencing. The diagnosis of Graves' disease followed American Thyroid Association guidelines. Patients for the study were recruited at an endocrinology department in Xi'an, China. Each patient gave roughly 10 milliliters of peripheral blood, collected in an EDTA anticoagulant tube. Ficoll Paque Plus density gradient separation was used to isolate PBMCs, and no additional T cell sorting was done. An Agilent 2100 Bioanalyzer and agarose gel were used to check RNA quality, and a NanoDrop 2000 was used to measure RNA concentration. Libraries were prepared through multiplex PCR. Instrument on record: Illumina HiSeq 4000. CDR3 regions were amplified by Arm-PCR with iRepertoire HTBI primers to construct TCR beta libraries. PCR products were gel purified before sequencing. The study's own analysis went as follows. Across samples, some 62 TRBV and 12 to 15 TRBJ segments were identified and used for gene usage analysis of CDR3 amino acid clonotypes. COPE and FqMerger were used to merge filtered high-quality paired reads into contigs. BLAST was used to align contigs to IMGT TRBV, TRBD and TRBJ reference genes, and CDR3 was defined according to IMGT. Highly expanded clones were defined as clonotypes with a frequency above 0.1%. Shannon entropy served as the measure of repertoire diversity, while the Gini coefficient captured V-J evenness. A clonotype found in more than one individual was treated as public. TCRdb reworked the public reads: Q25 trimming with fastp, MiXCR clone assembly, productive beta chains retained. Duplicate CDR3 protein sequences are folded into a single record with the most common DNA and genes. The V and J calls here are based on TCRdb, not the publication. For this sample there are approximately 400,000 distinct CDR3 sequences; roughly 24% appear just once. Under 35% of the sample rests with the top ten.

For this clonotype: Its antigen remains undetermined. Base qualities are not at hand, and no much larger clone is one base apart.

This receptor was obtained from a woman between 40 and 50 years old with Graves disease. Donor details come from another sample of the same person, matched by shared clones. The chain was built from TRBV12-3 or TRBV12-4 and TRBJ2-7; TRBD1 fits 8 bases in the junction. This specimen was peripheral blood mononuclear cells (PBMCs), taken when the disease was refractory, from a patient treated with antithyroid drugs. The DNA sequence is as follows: TGTGCCAGCAATTCCTGGACAGGGAGGAACGAGCAGTACTTC. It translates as CASNSWTGRNEQYF.